The 27 T cell receptor beta chains below were found in one sample sequenced in a study of blood T cell repertoires in COVID-19. Some clones are missing from TCRdb's copy, which holds only in-frame ones; the method was immunoSEQ multiplex PCR. The repertoire holds 200,000 to 250,000 clones, with approximately 90% as singletons. The sequenced material came from PBMCs or T cells enriched from blood (not recorded which). All receptors derive from a woman between 18 and 29 years old in a cohort exposed to, infected with or recovered from COVID-19 (not recorded which).

The rearrangement links TRBV15 to TRBJ1-5; D might be TRBD1 (6 bases). Trimming removed 0 bases at V and 4 bases at J, with 16 bases between. Germline V CDR1 and CDR2: LNHNV, YYDKDF (reference sequence). CDR3 length: 17 residues. The CDR3 region has the DNA TGTGCCACCAGCAGAGATCTCTGGAGACAGGAGAATCAGCCCCAGCATTTT. Its protein product is CATSRDLWRQENQPQHF.

The chain carries TRBV28 and TRBJ2-1; 8 bases fit TRBD1. The germline V gene encodes CDR1 MDHEN and CDR2 SYDVKM. There are 12 residues in the CDR3. J was trimmed by 15 bases and V by 3 bases; bases with no gene match: 7. The CDR3 sequence is CASSFPGQGVFF. As DNA, the CDR3 is TGTGCCAGCAGTTTCCCCGGACAGGGAGTGTTCTTC.

This chain uses TRBV27 with TRBJ1-1; weak D call: TRBD1 (5 bases). Looked up from germline, CDR1 is MNHEY and CDR2 is SMNVEV (reference sequence). Trimming left V 6 bases short and J 5 bases short, with 16 bases between. This CDR3 comprises 14 residues. In nucleotides, the CDR3 is TGTGCCAGCAGATATTTCGGGGGGGAGACTGAAGCTTTCTTT. Its translation is CASRYFGGETEAFF.

The V call is TRBV27, the J call TRBJ1-2, with 9 bases matching TRBD1. The CDR3 length is 15 residues. J was trimmed by 4 bases and V by 3 bases; bases with no gene match: 6. Germline V gene lookup returns CDR1 MNHEY and CDR2 SMNVEV (reference sequence). The CDR3 DNA reads TGTGCCAGCAGTTTTGGACAGGGGTTTATCTATGGCTACACCTTC. It codes for CASSFGQGFIYGYTF.

The chain is built from TRBV11-2 and TRBJ2-3; D perhaps matches TRBD2 (6 bases). This CDR3 region has 14 residues. Germline CDR1 reads SGHAT; CDR2 reads FQNNGV. V was clipped by 1 base and J by 4 bases, with 9 bases between them. The CDR3 reads CASSLAGLADTQYF. The CDR3 region has the DNA TGTGCCAGCAGCTTAGCGGGACTGGCAGATACGCAGTATTTT. Together with reference TRBV11-2 and TRBJ2-3, the CDR3 gives the full variable domain: EAGVAQSPRYKIIEKRQSVAFWCNPISGHATLYWYQQILGQGPKLLIQFQNNGVVDDSQLPKDRFSAERLKGVDSTLKIQPAKLEDSAVYLCASSLAGLADTQYFGPGTRLTVL.

The chain has TRBV2 and TRBJ1-5; 10 bases agree with TRBD1. Germline values: CDR1 SNHLY, CDR2 FYNNEI. V shed 4 bases, J shed 2 bases, and the junction held 2 bases outside the gene matches. The CDR3 is made up of 15 amino acids. Here the CDR3 reads CASSGTGGRNQPQHF. The DNA of the CDR3 is TGTGCCAGCAGTGGGACAGGGGGACGCAATCAGCCCCAGCATTTT.

CDR3 bases: TGCGCCAGCAGCTTGGCCGGGACTAGCGGGCAAATCACAGATACGCAGTATTTT. As protein: CASSLAGTSGQITDTQYF. The chain links TRBV5-1 to TRBJ2-3, with TRBD2 matching over 12 bases. Per germline, CDR1 SGHRS and CDR2 YFSETQ. Trimming removed 0 bases from V and 2 bases from J; junction bases left unmatched: 7. CDR3 size: 18 residues. Full variable domain (outside the CDR3, taken from reference TRBV5-1 and TRBJ2-3): KAGVTQTPRYLIKTRGQQVTLSCSPISGHRSVSWYQQTPGQGLQFLFEYFSETQRNKGNFPGRFSGRQFSNSRSEMNVSTLELGDSALYLCASSLAGTSGQITDTQYFGPGTRLTVL.

This clone was detected once. In DNA form, the CDR3 reads TGCAGCGTTGAAGGACAGGGGAACACTGAAGCTTTCTTT. Its translation is CSVEGQGNTEAFF. The J gene is TRBJ1-1, the V gene TRBV29-1; 7 nucleotides line up with TRBD1. Per germline, CDR1 SQVTM and CDR2 ANQGSEA. There are 13 residues in the CDR3. The J segment lost 1 base and the V segment lost 1 base, leaving 0 bases of the junction unmatched.

The chain combines TRBV30 with TRBJ1-6, with 7 bases identical to TRBD1. Germline CDR1 reads GTSNPN; CDR2 reads SVGIG (reference sequence). The CDR3 loop spans 13 amino acids. Trimming cost V 5 bases and J 4 bases; bases outside gene matches: 2. CDR3 sequence: CAWLQGYNSPLHF. For the CDR3, the DNA is TGTGCCTGGCTACAGGGGTATAATTCACCCCTCCACTTT.

This chain joins TRBV15 and TRBJ1-4; a weak D match, TRBD1 (5 bases). Germline CDR1 and CDR2: LNHNV and YYDKDF (reference sequence). With 3 bases removed from V and 2 bases from J, the gap between germline ends came to 16 bases. The CDR3 loop spans 17 amino acids. The CDR3 loop reads CATSSLPLDTTNEKLFF. CDR3 nucleotides: TGTGCCACCAGCAGCCTACCCTTGGACACCACTAATGAAAAACTGTTTTTT.

This chain uses TRBV11-2 with TRBJ1-3; D unclear. Trimming shortened V by 1 base and J by 0 bases, and 7 bases separated the two germline ends. The CDR3 has 15 residues. Germline lookup yields CDR1 SGHAT and CDR2 FQNNGV. Here the CDR3 DNA reads TGTGCCAGCAGCTTAGTACTGTACTCTGGAAACACCATATATTTT. As protein: CASSLVLYSGNTIYF.

The chain joins TRBV12-3 or TRBV12-4 to TRBJ2-7, with 7 nucleotides matching TRBD1. J gave up 7 bases and V 7 bases, and 7 bases lay outside the gene matches. CDR3 length: 12 amino acids. CDR3: CASTIGTEEQYF. The DNA of the CDR3 is TGTGCCAGCACCATTGGGACAGAAGAGCAGTACTTC.

J is TRBJ1-6 and V is TRBV7-9, with a weak D call TRBD1 (6 bases). CDR3 size: 14 residues. The V gene lost 3 bases and the J gene lost 8 bases, with 11 bases spanning the gap. CDR1 and CDR2 from the germline V gene are SEHNR and FQNEAQ (reference sequence). The CDR3 nucleotides are TGTGCCAGCAGCTTCGACAGGAGTCATTCACCCCTCCACTTT. This codes for CASSFDRSHSPLHF.

This chain connects TRBV9 to TRBJ2-3; D remains ambiguous. Germline CDR1 and CDR2: SGDLS and YYNGEE. Trimming removed 2 bases at V and 0 bases at J, with 13 bases between. The CDR3 runs 16 residues. This CDR3 reads CASSVSSRPSTDTQYF. DNA of the CDR3: TGTGCCAGCAGCGTGAGTAGCAGACCTAGCACAGATACGCAGTATTTT.

The V gene is TRBV19, the J gene TRBJ1-3, with D unclear. Trimming removed 4 bases at V and 0 bases at J, with 7 bases between. The CDR3 spans 14 residues. The germline CDR1 and CDR2 sequences are LNHDA and SQIVND (reference sequence). The CDR3 nucleotides are TGTGCCAGTAGTAGGTTGAGCTCTGGAAACACCATATATTTT. This sequence encodes CASSRLSSGNTIYF.

This clone was observed a single time. In nucleotides, the CDR3 is TGTGCCAGCTCACATGACAGGGGAGTAACTCCTGGAAACACCATATATTTT. This gives the protein CASSHDRGVTPGNTIYF. This chain links TRBV18 with TRBJ1-3; 8 bases are shared with TRBD1. The germline V gene has CDR1 KGHSH and CDR2 LQKENI. The CDR3 sequence is 17 residues long. Trimming at V came to 4 bases and at J to 2 bases, leaving 10 bases not matched to a gene.

V gene TRBV2 combines with J gene TRBJ1-1, with 8 bases aligning to TRBD1. CDR3 length equals 11 residues. Germline V gene lookup returns CDR1 SNHLY and CDR2 FYNNEI. V lost 4 bases to trimming and J lost 10 bases; unmatched junction nucleotides: 2. The DNA of the CDR3 is TGTGCCAGCAGTGTACAGGGGGGAGCTTTCTTT. Translated: CASSVQGGAFF.

V gene TRBV7-3 combines with J gene TRBJ2-7, with TRBD2 matching over 7 bases. J was trimmed by 7 bases and V by 5 bases; bases with no gene match: 11. CDR1 is SGHTA, CDR2 FQGTGA, per germline. The CDR3 consists of 14 residues. DNA of the CDR3: TGTGCCAGCAGCCCTACTGGGAGGGCATGGGAGCAGTACTTC. Translation gives CASSPTGRAWEQYF.

The rearrangement links TRBV24-1 to TRBJ2-1, with 15 bases that match TRBD2. CDR3 length: 17 amino acids. The V and J ends lost 5 bases and 9 bases, in that order; junction bases with no gene match: 10. Germline V lookup: CDR1 KGHDR, CDR2 SFDVKD. The CDR3 reads CATSVNSGGLAGGEQFF. The CDR3 DNA sequence: TGTGCCACCAGTGTCAACTCCGGGGGACTAGCGGGAGGTGAGCAGTTCTTC.

V gene TRBV20-1 combines with J gene TRBJ1-1; 8 positions match TRBD1. CDR3 length: 15 amino acids. Trimming cost V 3 bases and J 4 bases; bases outside gene matches: 10. Looked up from germline, CDR1 is DFQATT and CDR2 is SNEGSKA (reference sequence). CDR3 sequence reads: CSASVVAGGPTEAFF. CDR3 in DNA: TGCAGTGCTAGTGTGGTGGCAGGGGGCCCCACTGAAGCTTTCTTT.

The chain is built from TRBV2 and TRBJ2-7; the match to TRBD2 covers 7 bases. The CDR3 extends over 16 amino acids. The germline gives CDR1 SNHLY, CDR2 FYNNEI. V dropped 7 bases and J dropped 0; count of bases not matched to a gene: 12. CDR3 region: CASTPGRLAASYEQYF. The CDR3 DNA is TGTGCCAGCACCCCCGGGCGGCTAGCGGCCTCCTACGAGCAGTACTTC. Full variable domain (outside the CDR3, taken from reference TRBV2 and TRBJ2-7): EPEVTQTPSHQVTQMGQEVILRCVPISNHLYFYWYRQILGQKVEFLVSFYNNEISEKSEIFDDQFSVERPDGSNFTLKIRSTKLEDSAMYFCASTPGRLAASYEQYFGPGTRLTVT.

The chain is built from TRBV11-2 and TRBJ2-3; D perhaps matches TRBD2 (6 bases). Germline loops: CDR1 SGHAT, CDR2 FQNNGV. Trimming removed 4 bases from V and 1 base from J, with 9 bases in between. The CDR3 length is 14 residues. CDR3 amino acids: CASSYRLGTDTQYF. CDR3 sequence (DNA): TGTGCCAGCAGCTACCGACTAGGCACAGATACGCAGTATTTT. The variable domain in full, with the rest retrieved from reference TRBV11-2 and TRBJ2-3, is EAGVAQSPRYKIIEKRQSVAFWCNPISGHATLYWYQQILGQGPKLLIQFQNNGVVDDSQLPKDRFSAERLKGVDSTLKIQPAKLEDSAVYLCASSYRLGTDTQYFGPGTRLTVL.

This chain connects TRBV19 to TRBJ2-5, with D possibly matching TRBD2 (5 bases). Trimming stripped 1 base from V and 4 bases from J, with 10 bases between. CDR3 length: 14 amino acids. The germline V gene encodes CDR1 LNHDA and CDR2 SQIVND (reference sequence). CDR3 loop: CASSIGRGSETQYF. For the CDR3, the DNA is TGTGCCAGTAGTATAGGTCGAGGGTCAGAGACCCAGTACTTC.

V and J are TRBV5-1 and TRBJ1-1; D might be TRBD1 (6 bases). Germline CDR1 is SGHRS and CDR2 is YFSETQ. The V end lost 2 bases, the J end lost 0 bases, and 11 bases lay between the germline ends. CDR3 length equals 15 residues. The CDR3 coding sequence is TGCGCCAGCAGCTTAAGGGGGGGAGTGAACACTGAAGCTTTCTTT. Translation: CASSLRGGVNTEAFF.

This CDR3 is CATSDRPGQGSTEAFF. The CDR3, as DNA: TGTGCCACCAGCGACCGTCCCGGACAGGGAAGCACTGAAGCTTTCTTT. The chain uses TRBV24-1 and TRBJ1-1, with 8 bases fitting TRBD1. The CDR3 has 16 amino acids. V shed 7 bases and J 4 bases; nucleotides not matched to a gene: 13. Germline V gives CDR1 KGHDR, CDR2 SFDVKD.

This chain joins TRBV29-1 and TRBJ1-2; 7 nucleotides line up with TRBD1. The trim removed 0 bases at V and 2 bases at J, leaving 6 bases unmatched. This CDR3 comprises 15 residues. Germline CDR1 and CDR2: SQVTM and ANQGSEA. This CDR3 is CSVEDRGRGNYGYTF. The CDR3 bases are TGCAGCGTTGAAGATCGGGGCAGGGGGAACTATGGCTACACCTTC.

The J gene is TRBJ1-1, the V gene TRBV7-3; 8 nucleotides align to TRBD1. CDR1 is SGHTA, CDR2 FQGTGA, per germline. The V gene end was trimmed by 5 bases and the J gene end by 2 bases; junction bases not matched to a gene: 7. The CDR3 spans 15 residues. The chain's CDR3 is CASSVTGTGNTEAFF. The CDR3 coding sequence is TGTGCCAGCAGCGTCACCGGGACAGGCAACACTGAAGCTTTCTTT.